This T cell receptor (beta chain) was captured in a study of spatial heterogeneity in lung cancer. General study results and limits: Mutation counts in tumors were tracked by counts of expanded intratumoral alpha and beta TCRs.

The CDR3 is made up of 13 amino acids. Trimming cost V 5 bases and J 6 bases, with 14 bases left between them. The germline V gene encodes CDR1 LNHNV and CDR2 YYDKDF (reference sequence). This clonotype was counted between two and nine times. As yet, its antigen is unknown. Within a library made for alpha chains, this beta chain is off target, and its count is uninformative. The time point was: sample taken at primary tumor resection. TCRdb passed the 5' RACE reads through MiXCR, listing each CDR3 protein once. The profile shows several thousand distinct CDR3 sequences, 17% of them singletons. The TCR comes from a male donor with early-stage non-small cell lung cancer. The material was lung tumor tissue, obtained at surgery. V gene TRBV15 combines with J gene TRBJ2-7; D is ambiguous. The CDR3 protein is CATSGLVWSEQYF. For the CDR3, the DNA is TGTGCCACCAGCGGCCTGGTTTGGTCCGAGCAGTACTTC.